The 7 T cell receptor beta chains reported below all come from one sample, sequenced in a study of blood T cell repertoires in COVID-19. TCRdb's copy holds only in-frame clones and misses some; the assay was immunoSEQ multiplex PCR. The data show 250,000 or so clones, with roughly 91% seen just once and 0.9% to 1% held by the top ten. Source material: peripheral blood. The receptors were sampled from a woman between 40 and 55 years old who had recovered from COVID-19.

The chain recombines TRBV10-3 with TRBJ2-1, with a possible D match to TRBD1 (7 bases). Germline CDR1 ENHRY, CDR2 SYGVKD. The CDR3 contains 15 residues. Trimming pared 3 bases from V and 1 base from J, leaving 10 bases between. CDR3 region: CAISEPGGSYNEQFF. The CDR3, as DNA: TGTGCCATCAGTGAACCAGGGGGGTCCTACAATGAGCAGTTCTTC.

The chain recombines TRBV11-3 with TRBJ1-2; D possibly corresponds to TRBD1 (5 bases). Germline V lookup: CDR1 SGHNT, CDR2 YENEEA. V lost 1 base to trimming and J lost 0 bases, with 12 bases between them. The CDR3 runs 16 residues. The CDR3 region has the DNA TGTGCCAGCAGCTTAGGTCTGGACATCGCTAACTATGGCTACACCTTC. Translated, it gives CASSLGLDIANYGYTF.

The chain has TRBV7-9 and TRBJ1-4, with D unclear. Germline V lookup: CDR1 SEHNR, CDR2 FQNEAQ (reference sequence). CDR3 size: 12 residues. V was trimmed by 5 bases and J by 8 bases, leaving 9 bases between them. As DNA, the CDR3 is TGTGCCAGCAGCCCCAACCGGGAAAAACTGTTTTTT. Translated, it gives CASSPNREKLFF.

The table lists this clone with a count of one. This chain links TRBV30 with TRBJ1-4, with D unclear. The CDR3 loop spans 13 amino acids. Germline loops: CDR1 GTSNPN, CDR2 SVGIG (reference sequence). V shed 0 bases and J shed 7 bases, with 9 bases lying between them. The CDR3 region is CAWSVGPGEKLFF. The CDR3 region has the DNA TGTGCCTGGAGTGTTGGGCCCGGTGAAAAACTGTTTTTT.

This chain uses TRBV2 with TRBJ1-5; a possible D gene is TRBD1 (6 bases). Germline V gene data show CDR1 as SNHLY and CDR2 as FYNNEI. Trimming took off 3 bases at V and 3 bases at J, with 9 bases between the two ends. CDR3 length: 14 residues. DNA for the CDR3: TGTGCCAGCAGTGACGGGGGGCTCAATCAGCCCCAGCATTTT. Protein product: CASSDGGLNQPQHF.

V gene TRBV4-1 combines with J gene TRBJ2-3; D may be TRBD1 (6 bases). The CDR3 loop spans 16 amino acids. V dropped 3 bases and J dropped 0 bases, with 13 bases sitting between them. From germline, CDR1 is MGHRA and CDR2 YSYEKL. In nucleotides, the CDR3 is TGCGCCAGCAGCCACCCCCGGACAGAAAGCACAGATACGCAGTATTTT. Its translation is CASSHPRTESTDTQYF.

This chain uses TRBV4-2 with TRBJ2-2, with 8 bases that match TRBD1. Germline trimming cut 0 bases from V and 6 bases from J; bases unmatched to any gene: 6. The V gene's germline CDR1 is LGHNA and CDR2 YNFKEQ. This CDR3 is 16 amino acids long. DNA of the CDR3: TGTGCCAGCAGCCAAGATGCAGGGGGCTGGGCCGGGGAGCTGTTTTTT. Protein: CASSQDAGGWAGELFF.